These T cell receptor beta chains were read from a single sample in a study of blood T cell repertoires in COVID-19. Using immunoSEQ multiplex PCR, the repertoire was profiled, and TCRdb retains in-frame clones only, with some absent. The sample has a few hundred thousand clones, roughly 87% seen once. The sample consisted of PBMCs or T cells enriched from blood (not recorded which). These TCRs come from a woman in her twenties or thirties who had recovered from COVID-19. The CDR3 runs from the conserved cysteine through the conserved F or W. Each record gives: V gene, J gene, CDR3 protein.

>TRBV27|TRBJ1-5
CASSYRDGQPQHF
>TRBV28|TRBJ2-4
CASSSPVSAGAKNIQYF
>TRBV28|TRBJ1-4
CASSGDSTWAEKLFF
>TRBV10-3|TRBJ2-3
CAISESSTVSTDTQYF
>TRBV10-3|TRBJ2-1
CAISDLTSGDNEQFF
>TRBV24-1|TRBJ2-1
CATSDPTPNGPSYNEQFF
>TRBV13|TRBJ1-5
CASSHTGQGGLGLGNQPQHF
>TRBV6-5|TRBJ2-7
CASRIRGQGYEQYF
>TRBV27|TRBJ2-1
CASSSLLAGGSNEQFF
>TRBV3-1/TRBV3-2|TRBJ1-2
CASSQADRGSGYTF
>TRBV18|TRBJ1-5
CASSPGTGYKPQHF
>TRBV5-1|TRBJ1-4
CASSFRGATNEKLFF
>TRBV4-1|TRBJ1-3
CASSLGQGAEGNTIYF
>TRBV6-5|TRBJ2-1
CASSYSVGEQFF
>TRBV30|TRBJ1-5
CAWRTGTVNQPQHF
>TRBV9|TRBJ1-4
CASSVGGASREKLFF
>TRBV2|TRBJ2-5
CASSERREAETQYF
>TRBV30|TRBJ2-2
CACRQGGTGELFF